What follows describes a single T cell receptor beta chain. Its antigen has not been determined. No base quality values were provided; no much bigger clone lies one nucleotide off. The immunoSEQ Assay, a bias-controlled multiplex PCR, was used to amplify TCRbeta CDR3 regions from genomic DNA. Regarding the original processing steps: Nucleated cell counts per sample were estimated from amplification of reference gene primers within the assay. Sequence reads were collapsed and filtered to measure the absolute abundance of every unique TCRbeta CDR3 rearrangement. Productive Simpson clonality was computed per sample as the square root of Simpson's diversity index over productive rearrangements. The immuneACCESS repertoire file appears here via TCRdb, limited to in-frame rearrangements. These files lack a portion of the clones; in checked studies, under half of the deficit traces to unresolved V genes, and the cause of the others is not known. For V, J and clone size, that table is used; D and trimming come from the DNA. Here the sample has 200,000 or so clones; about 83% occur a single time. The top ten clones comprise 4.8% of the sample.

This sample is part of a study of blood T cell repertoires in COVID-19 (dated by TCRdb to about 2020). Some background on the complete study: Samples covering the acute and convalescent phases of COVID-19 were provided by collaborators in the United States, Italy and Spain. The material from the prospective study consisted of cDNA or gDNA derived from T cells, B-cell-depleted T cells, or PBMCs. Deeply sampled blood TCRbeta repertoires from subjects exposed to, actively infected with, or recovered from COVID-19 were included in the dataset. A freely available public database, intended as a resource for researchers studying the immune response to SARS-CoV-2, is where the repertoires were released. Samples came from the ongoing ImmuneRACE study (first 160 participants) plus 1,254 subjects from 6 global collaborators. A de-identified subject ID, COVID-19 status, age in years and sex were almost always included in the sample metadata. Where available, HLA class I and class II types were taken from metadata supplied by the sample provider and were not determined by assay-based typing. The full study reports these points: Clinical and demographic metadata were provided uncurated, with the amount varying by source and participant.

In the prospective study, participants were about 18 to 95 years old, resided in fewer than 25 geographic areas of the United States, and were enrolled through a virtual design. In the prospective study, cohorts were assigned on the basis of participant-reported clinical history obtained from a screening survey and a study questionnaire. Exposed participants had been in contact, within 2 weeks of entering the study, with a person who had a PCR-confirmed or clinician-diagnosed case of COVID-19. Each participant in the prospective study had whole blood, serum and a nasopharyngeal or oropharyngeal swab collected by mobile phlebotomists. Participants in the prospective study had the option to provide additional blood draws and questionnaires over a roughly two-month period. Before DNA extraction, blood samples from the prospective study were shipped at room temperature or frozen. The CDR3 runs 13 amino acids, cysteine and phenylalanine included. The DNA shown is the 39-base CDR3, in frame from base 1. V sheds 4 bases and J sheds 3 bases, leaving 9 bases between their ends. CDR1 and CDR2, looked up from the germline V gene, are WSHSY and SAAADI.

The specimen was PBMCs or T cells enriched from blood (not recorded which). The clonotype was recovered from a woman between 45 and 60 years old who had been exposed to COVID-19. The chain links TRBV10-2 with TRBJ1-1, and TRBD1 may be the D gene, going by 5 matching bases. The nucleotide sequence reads TGCGCCAGCAGTGCTATAGGGGACACTGAAGCTTTCTTT. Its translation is CASSAIGDTEAFF.